A selection of T cell receptor beta chains follows, all from one sample in a study of T cells after yellow fever vaccination. TCRdb itself ran the 5' RACE reads through MiXCR, one entry per CDR3 protein. Of hundreds of thousands of distinct CDR3 sequences listed, about 8.7% are singletons. The specimen comprised PBMCs, sampled on the day of the first yellow fever vaccination. These receptors originate from a man aged 18 to 29 who received the YFV17D yellow fever vaccine. The CDR3 runs from the conserved cysteine through the conserved F or W. A D gene is named only where the DNA matches it firmly. Some rows have no size entry. The others give once, few or many, or a class for an expanded clone.

clone size: .; J gene: TRBJ2-5; D gene: TRBD1; V gene: TRBV5-8; CDR3 DNA: TGTGCCAGCGACAGGGGATCCCAAGAGACCCAGTACTTC; CDR3 protein: CASDRGSQETQYF
clone size: few; J gene: TRBJ1-1; D gene: .; V gene: TRBV7-2; CDR3 DNA: TGTGCCAGCAGCCCTCAACAGGGAATCAACGGGCTTGAAGCTTTCTTT; CDR3 protein: CASSPQQGINGLEAFF
clone size: few; J gene: TRBJ1-1; D gene: .; V gene: TRBV6-1; CDR3 DNA: TGTGCCAGCAGAAACCCGGAGAACACTGAAGCTTTCTTT; CDR3 protein: CASRNPENTEAFF
clone size: .; J gene: TRBJ2-5; D gene: .; V gene: TRBV4-1; CDR3 DNA: TGCGCCAGCAGCCAAGTAGGCAGGGTATGGGGACAAGAGACCCAGTACTTC; CDR3 protein: CASSQVGRVWGQETQYF
clone size: few; J gene: TRBJ2-3; D gene: TRBD2; V gene: TRBV7-3; CDR3 DNA: TGTGCCAGCAGCTCCCCGGGACTAGCGGGGGATACGCAGTATTTT; CDR3 protein: CASSSPGLAGDTQYF
clone size: .; J gene: TRBJ1-6; D gene: TRBD1; V gene: TRBV7-2; CDR3 DNA: TGTGCCAGCAGCTTAGGTACCGGGACAGGGGGTGCGCTCCTCCACTTT; CDR3 protein: CASSLGTGTGGALLHF
clone size: many; J gene: TRBJ2-1; D gene: .; V gene: TRBV7-3; CDR3 DNA: TGTGCCAGCAGCTTAAGGCAGGGATACAATGAGCAGTTCTTC; CDR3 protein: CASSLRQGYNEQFF
clone size: few; J gene: TRBJ2-1; D gene: TRBD2; V gene: TRBV12-5; CDR3 DNA: TGTGCTAGTGGTACCCGGACTAGCGGGGGATACAATGAGCAGTTCTTC; CDR3 protein: CASGTRTSGGYNEQFF
clone size: few; J gene: TRBJ1-2; D gene: .; V gene: TRBV4-1; CDR3 DNA: TGCGCCAGCAGCGCCTTAGGGATGTACGGCTACACCTTC; CDR3 protein: CASSALGMYGYTF
clone size: few; J gene: TRBJ1-2; D gene: .; V gene: TRBV12-3/TRBV12-4; CDR3 DNA: TGTGCCAGCAGTCCACCTTCCGGGGGTCTCCCTAACTATGGCTACACCTTC; CDR3 protein: CASSPPSGGLPNYGYTF
clone size: few; J gene: TRBJ2-6; D gene: .; V gene: TRBV9; CDR3 DNA: TGTGCCAGCAGCGTAGGCTCTGGGGCCAACGTCCTGACTTTC; CDR3 protein: CASSVGSGANVLTF
clone size: few; J gene: TRBJ2-2; D gene: TRBD2; V gene: TRBV24-1; CDR3 DNA: TGTGCCACCAGTGATACCTTAGCGGGGTCGAACACCGGGGAGCTGTTTTTT; CDR3 protein: CATSDTLAGSNTGELFF
clone size: few; J gene: TRBJ1-6; D gene: .; V gene: TRBV12-3/TRBV12-4; CDR3 DNA: TGTGCCAGCCGTGGCGGGGTGGACTCACCCCTCCACTTT; CDR3 protein: CASRGGVDSPLHF
clone size: .; J gene: TRBJ2-1; D gene: TRBD1; V gene: TRBV3-1; CDR3 DNA: TGTGCCAGCACCCGCACGAGGACCGGGACAGGGTCCTACAATGAGCAGTTCTTC; CDR3 protein: CASTRTRTGTGSYNEQFF
clone size: .; J gene: TRBJ1-5; D gene: .; V gene: TRBV6-1; CDR3 DNA: TGTGCCAGCAGAGAAACAGGGCTGAATCAGCCCCAGCATTTT; CDR3 protein: CASRETGLNQPQHF
clone size: few; J gene: TRBJ1-6; D gene: .; V gene: TRBV4-2; CDR3 DNA: TGTGCCAGCAGCGAAGGCAGAGGGAGCTCCTATAATTCATCCCTCCACTTT; CDR3 protein: CASSEGRGSSYNSSLHF
clone size: few; J gene: TRBJ2-5; D gene: TRBD2; V gene: TRBV7-6; CDR3 DNA: TGTGCGAGCGGGAACGGCGGGGCAGAGACCCAGTACTTC; CDR3 protein: CASGNGGAETQYF
clone size: many; J gene: TRBJ1-1; D gene: .; V gene: TRBV7-9; CDR3 DNA: TGTGCCAGCAGCTTACCCTCGGAAGCTTTCTTT; CDR3 protein: CASSLPSEAFF
clone size: .; J gene: TRBJ2-3; D gene: .; V gene: TRBV5-1; CDR3 DNA: TGCGCCAGCAATCCTGGATTGCTAGGAGATACGCAGTATTTT; CDR3 protein: CASNPGLLGDTQYF
clone size: .; J gene: TRBJ1-2; D gene: TRBD1; V gene: TRBV10-3; CDR3 DNA: TGTGCCATCAGCCCTAGGACAGGGGATATGAGTAGCTACACCTTC; CDR3 protein: CAISPRTGDMSSYTF
clone size: .; J gene: TRBJ1-5; D gene: TRBD1; V gene: TRBV11-1; CDR3 DNA: TGTGCCAGCAGCCCCGGAGGGACAGGGATCCTTAGCAATCAGCCCCAGCATTTT; CDR3 protein: CASSPGGTGILSNQPQHF
clone size: .; J gene: TRBJ2-2; D gene: TRBD2; V gene: TRBV7-6; CDR3 DNA: TGTGCCAGCACACTAGCGGGGGTAATTACCGGGGAGCTGTTTTTT; CDR3 protein: CASTLAGVITGELFF
clone size: .; J gene: TRBJ2-5; D gene: .; V gene: TRBV6-1; CDR3 DNA: TGTGCCAGCAGTGACCCCGGGATCCAAGAGACCCAGTACTTC; CDR3 protein: CASSDPGIQETQYF
clone size: few; J gene: TRBJ2-5; D gene: TRBD2; V gene: TRBV5-1; CDR3 DNA: TGCGCCAGCAGTGATAGCGGGGACCAAGAGACCCAGTACTTC; CDR3 protein: CASSDSGDQETQYF
clone size: few; J gene: TRBJ2-6; D gene: TRBD1; V gene: TRBV7-8; CDR3 DNA: TGTGCCAGCATAGACAGGGGGCTAGAGGTCCTGACTTTC; CDR3 protein: CASIDRGLEVLTF
clone size: few; J gene: TRBJ2-1; D gene: TRBD2; V gene: TRBV10-3; CDR3 DNA: TGTGCCACCAGACCACCCGCGCGGGGGGTATATGAGCAGTTCTTC; CDR3 protein: CATRPPARGVYEQFF
clone size: few; J gene: TRBJ2-6; D gene: TRBD2; V gene: TRBV9; CDR3 DNA: TGTGCCAGCAGTGGTAGCGGGTCCGGGGCCAACGTCCTGACTTTC; CDR3 protein: CASSGSGSGANVLTF
clone size: .; J gene: TRBJ2-1; D gene: TRBD2; V gene: TRBV5-4; CDR3 DNA: TGTGCCAGCAGACCCACCCTCACTAGCGGGGGGCTGCTCAGTGCCTACAATGAGCAGTTCTTC; CDR3 protein: CASRPTLTSGGLLSAYNEQFF
clone size: few; J gene: TRBJ2-5; D gene: TRBD1; V gene: TRBV5-4; CDR3 DNA: TGTGCCAGCAGCTTGGACGACAGGGGGCGAGAGACCCAGTACTTC; CDR3 protein: CASSLDDRGRETQYF
clone size: .; J gene: TRBJ2-1; D gene: .; V gene: TRBV27; CDR3 DNA: TGTGCCAGCAGTTTACTGGGCAGGGTCTCCTACAATGAGCAGTTCTTC; CDR3 protein: CASSLLGRVSYNEQFF
clone size: .; J gene: TRBJ2-7; D gene: TRBD1; V gene: TRBV7-9; CDR3 DNA: TGTGCCAGCAGCTGGGCAGGGACAGGCATCTACGAGCAGTACTTC; CDR3 protein: CASSWAGTGIYEQYF
clone size: .; J gene: TRBJ2-7; D gene: .; V gene: TRBV18; CDR3 DNA: TGTGCCAGCTCACCTGTCATCCGACGTGCCTCCTACGAGCAGTACTTC; CDR3 protein: CASSPVIRRASYEQYF
clone size: many; J gene: TRBJ2-7; D gene: .; V gene: TRBV21-1; CDR3 DNA: TGTGCCAGCAGCAAGGGACATCGATACGAGCAGTACTTC; CDR3 protein: CASSKGHRYEQYF
clone size: many; J gene: TRBJ2-6; D gene: .; V gene: TRBV20-1; CDR3 DNA: TGCAGTGCGGACAGTGGAAGGGCCAACGTCCTGACTTTC; CDR3 protein: CSADSGRANVLTF
clone size: few; J gene: TRBJ2-1; D gene: TRBD1; V gene: TRBV9; CDR3 DNA: TGTGCCAGCAGCCCACGCTCAGGGGGCTGGTACAATGAGCAGTTCTTC; CDR3 protein: CASSPRSGGWYNEQFF
clone size: few; J gene: TRBJ2-3; D gene: TRBD1; V gene: TRBV5-5; CDR3 DNA: TGTGCCAGCAGCTTGGGTTTGACAGGGGGCCCAGATACGCAGTATTTT; CDR3 protein: CASSLGLTGGPDTQYF
clone size: .; J gene: TRBJ1-6; D gene: .; V gene: TRBV20-1; CDR3 DNA: TGCAGTGCTAGAATTGACACGACCAATTCACCCCTCCACTTT; CDR3 protein: CSARIDTTNSPLHF
clone size: many; J gene: TRBJ2-5; D gene: TRBD1; V gene: TRBV29-1; CDR3 DNA: TGCAGCGCCCGAGGACAGGGAAGGCAAGAGACCCAGTACTTC; CDR3 protein: CSARGQGRQETQYF
clone size: few; J gene: TRBJ2-7; D gene: .; V gene: TRBV4-1; CDR3 DNA: TGCGCCAGCAGCCAAGGGACGGAGACCTACGAGCAGTACTTC; CDR3 protein: CASSQGTETYEQYF
clone size: few; J gene: TRBJ1-2; D gene: .; V gene: TRBV7-2; CDR3 DNA: TGTGCCAGCAGCTTAGAAGCGGGGGCAGGGTATGGCTACACCTTC; CDR3 protein: CASSLEAGAGYGYTF
clone size: few; J gene: TRBJ2-7; D gene: .; V gene: TRBV12-3/TRBV12-4; CDR3 DNA: TGTGCCAGCAGTTTGTACAGGCTCAACGAGCAGTACTTC; CDR3 protein: CASSLYRLNEQYF
clone size: .; J gene: TRBJ2-5; D gene: TRBD2; V gene: TRBV19; CDR3 DNA: TGTGCCAGCGCCGTCGGCGGGGGAGTGGAGACCCAGTACTTC; CDR3 protein: CASAVGGGVETQYF
clone size: .; J gene: TRBJ2-1; D gene: TRBD1; V gene: TRBV18; CDR3 DNA: TGTGCCAGCGCACCCGGGACAGGGGTCAATGAGCAGTTCTTC; CDR3 protein: CASAPGTGVNEQFF
clone size: few; J gene: TRBJ1-3; D gene: .; V gene: TRBV20-1; CDR3 DNA: TGCAGTGCTAGGACAGACTATAGGAACACCATATATTTT; CDR3 protein: CSARTDYRNTIYF
clone size: few; J gene: TRBJ1-1; D gene: .; V gene: TRBV7-9; CDR3 DNA: TGTGCCAGCAGCATGAGATCGGTTGCCGGAGCTTTCTTT; CDR3 protein: CASSMRSVAGAFF
clone size: .; J gene: TRBJ2-6; D gene: TRBD1; V gene: TRBV12-5; CDR3 DNA: TGTGCTAGTGGTTTCACCTTCGGACAGGGGCGCCGCTCTGGGGCCAACGTCCTGACTTTC; CDR3 protein: CASGFTFGQGRRSGANVLTF
clone size: many; J gene: TRBJ1-4; D gene: TRBD1; V gene: TRBV7-2; CDR3 DNA: TGTGCCAGCAGCTTAGAGCCCAGGGGGCTGGATGAAAAACTGTTTTTT; CDR3 protein: CASSLEPRGLDEKLFF
clone size: few; J gene: TRBJ1-1; D gene: TRBD1; V gene: TRBV30; CDR3 DNA: TGTGCCTGGAGTGCTCGACCGGGACAGTCGACCATGAACACTGAAGCTTTCTTT; CDR3 protein: CAWSARPGQSTMNTEAFF
clone size: few; J gene: TRBJ1-1; D gene: TRBD1; V gene: TRBV5-4; CDR3 DNA: TGTGCCAGCAGCTTTGCAGGGGGGAACACTGAAGCTTTCTTT; CDR3 protein: CASSFAGGNTEAFF
clone size: .; J gene: TRBJ2-2; D gene: TRBD2; V gene: TRBV7-3; CDR3 DNA: TGTGCCAGCAGCTTAATGGCGGGGGGGGACACCGGGGAGCTGTTTTTT; CDR3 protein: CASSLMAGGDTGELFF
clone size: many; J gene: TRBJ1-5; D gene: TRBD1; V gene: TRBV4-1; CDR3 DNA: TGCGCCAGCAGCCAAGTCGGACAGGGGAATCAGCCCCAGCATTTT; CDR3 protein: CASSQVGQGNQPQHF
clone size: few; J gene: TRBJ2-3; D gene: TRBD1; V gene: TRBV5-1; CDR3 DNA: TGCGCCAGCAGCTCCGGGACAGTTTTGGATACGCAGTATTTT; CDR3 protein: CASSSGTVLDTQYF
clone size: .; J gene: TRBJ2-1; D gene: .; V gene: TRBV19; CDR3 DNA: TGTGCCAGTACCCCGGGCCGGGCGGGCTCCTACAATGAGCAGTTCTTC; CDR3 protein: CASTPGRAGSYNEQFF
clone size: .; J gene: TRBJ2-5; D gene: .; V gene: TRBV7-9; CDR3 DNA: TGTGCCAGCGTCTATGGCCAAGAGACCCAGTACTTC; CDR3 protein: CASVYGQETQYF
clone size: .; J gene: TRBJ2-7; D gene: .; V gene: TRBV10-3; CDR3 DNA: TGTGCCATCAGTTGGGGACACGCAAAAAACTACGAGCAGTACTTC; CDR3 protein: CAISWGHAKNYEQYF